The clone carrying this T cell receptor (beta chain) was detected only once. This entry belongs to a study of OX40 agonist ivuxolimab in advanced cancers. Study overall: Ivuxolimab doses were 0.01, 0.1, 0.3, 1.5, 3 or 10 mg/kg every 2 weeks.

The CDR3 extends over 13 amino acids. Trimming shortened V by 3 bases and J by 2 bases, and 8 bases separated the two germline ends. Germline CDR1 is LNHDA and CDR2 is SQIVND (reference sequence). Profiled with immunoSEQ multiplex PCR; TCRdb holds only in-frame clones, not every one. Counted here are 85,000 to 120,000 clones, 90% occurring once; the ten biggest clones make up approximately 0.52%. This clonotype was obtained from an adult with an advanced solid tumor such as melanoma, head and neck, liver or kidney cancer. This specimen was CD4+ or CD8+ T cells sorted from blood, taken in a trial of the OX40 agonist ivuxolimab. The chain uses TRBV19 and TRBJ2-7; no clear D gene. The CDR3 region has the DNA TGTGCCAGTAGTATGGGCAGAGCCTACGAGCAGTACTTC. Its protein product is CASSMGRAYEQYF. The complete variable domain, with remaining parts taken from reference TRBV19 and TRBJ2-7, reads DGGITQSPKYLFRKEGQNVTLSCEQNLNHDAMYWYRQDPGQGLRLIYYSQIVNDFQKGDIAEGYSVSREKKESFPLTVTSAQKNPTAFYLCASSMGRAYEQYFGPGTRLTVT.